This is a list of T cell receptor beta chains from one sample in a study of human T cells and chemical hapten exposure. TCRdb re-called the RACE reads through MiXCR, storing one row per CDR3 protein. The repertoire holds about 50,000 distinct CDR3 sequences, with over 3.5% as singletons. Source material: whole blood. Receptors were obtained from a female donor in good health. Some clones in this sample may be carry-over from other donors' samples. The CDR3 runs from the conserved cysteine through the conserved F or W. Each record gives: CDR3 protein, J gene, clone size, V gene. Rows may omit the clone size; those that give it use once, few, many or a size class.

CDR3: CASSLDRAGGSTGELFF; J: TRBJ2-2; size: many; V: TRBV12-3/TRBV12-4
CDR3: CAISPPDTAETQYF; J: TRBJ2-5; size: many; V: TRBV10-3
CDR3: CSARDGGTYEQYF; J: TRBJ2-7; size: NA; V: TRBV20-1
CDR3: CASSWDRGSVGYTF; J: TRBJ1-2; size: many; V: TRBV5-1
CDR3: CARGPYEQYF; J: TRBJ2-7; size: many; V: TRBV9
CDR3: CSVIGGTDTQYF; J: TRBJ2-3; size: many; V: TRBV29-1
CDR3: CASREPRSPLHF; J: TRBJ1-6; size: NA; V: TRBV14
CDR3: CASSLEGLPADTQYF; J: TRBJ2-3; size: many; V: TRBV5-1
CDR3: CASSLKMTGELFF; J: TRBJ2-2; size: NA; V: TRBV27
CDR3: CASSLDLGPNQPQHF; J: TRBJ1-5; size: many; V: TRBV7-6
CDR3: CASSLGTAPQETQYF; J: TRBJ2-5; size: many; V: TRBV5-6
CDR3: CASSLARTGIEAFF; J: TRBJ1-1; size: many; V: TRBV7-8
CDR3: CASSPPIVTALYSNQPQHF; J: TRBJ1-5; size: many; V: TRBV18
CDR3: CASSLGIGGTGTDTQYF; J: TRBJ2-3; size: many; V: TRBV7-6
CDR3: CASSYAGYEQYF; J: TRBJ2-7; size: many; V: TRBV6-2/TRBV6-3
CDR3: CASSFGARGETQYF; J: TRBJ2-5; size: many; V: TRBV7-2
CDR3: CASSLASQGARFYGYTF; J: TRBJ1-2; size: NA; V: TRBV7-2
CDR3: CSARELTGFNSPLHF; J: TRBJ1-6; size: many; V: TRBV20-1
CDR3: CSVDDPRDEADTQYF; J: TRBJ2-3; size: many; V: TRBV29-1
CDR3: CASSLAAQTDTQYF; J: TRBJ2-3; size: many; V: TRBV12-3/TRBV12-4
CDR3: CATSRDRGGGSGANVLTF; J: TRBJ2-6; size: few; V: TRBV15
CDR3: CASSVNHNYGYTF; J: TRBJ1-2; size: many; V: TRBV9
CDR3: CASSSYTGELFF; J: TRBJ2-2; size: few; V: TRBV11-1
CDR3: CSARDGGQETQYF; J: TRBJ2-5; size: few; V: TRBV20-1
CDR3: CASSLLGPRFDSGANVLTF; J: TRBJ2-6; size: many; V: TRBV27
CDR3: CASSYRSLAGGLNEQFF; J: TRBJ2-1; size: many; V: TRBV6-6
CDR3: CASSDPRQGTGYTF; J: TRBJ1-2; size: NA; V: TRBV2